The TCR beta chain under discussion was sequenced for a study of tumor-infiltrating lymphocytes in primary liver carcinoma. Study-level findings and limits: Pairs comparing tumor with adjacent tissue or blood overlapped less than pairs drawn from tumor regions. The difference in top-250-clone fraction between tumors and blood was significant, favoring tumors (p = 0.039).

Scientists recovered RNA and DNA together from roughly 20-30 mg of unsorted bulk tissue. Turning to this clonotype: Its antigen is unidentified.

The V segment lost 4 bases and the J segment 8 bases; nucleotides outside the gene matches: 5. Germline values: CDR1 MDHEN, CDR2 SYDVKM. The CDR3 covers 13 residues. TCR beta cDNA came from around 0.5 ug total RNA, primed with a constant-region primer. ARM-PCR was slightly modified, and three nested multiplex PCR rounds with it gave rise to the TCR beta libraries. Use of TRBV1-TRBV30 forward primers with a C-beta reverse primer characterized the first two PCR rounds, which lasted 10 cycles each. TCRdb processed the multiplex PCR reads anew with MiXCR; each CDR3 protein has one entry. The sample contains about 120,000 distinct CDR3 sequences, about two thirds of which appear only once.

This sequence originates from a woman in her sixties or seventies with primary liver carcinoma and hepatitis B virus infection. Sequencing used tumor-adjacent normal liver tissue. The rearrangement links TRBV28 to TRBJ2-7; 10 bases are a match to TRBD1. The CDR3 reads CASSSRQGAQQYF. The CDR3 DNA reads TGTGCCAGCAGTTCAAGACAGGGGGCTCAGCAGTACTTC.